The following is a T cell receptor (beta chain) sequence with its context. Sequence at one end of the junction differs from germline and may be a read error. Additional DNA sequences in this sample encode the identical CDR3. The sample originates from a study of blood T cell repertoires in COVID-19. At the level of the study: Collection of acute and convalescent COVID-19 samples took place in the United States, Italy and Spain.

In the original processing: The authors estimated nucleated cell counts from reference gene primer amplification. Some clones are missing from TCRdb's copy, which holds only in-frame ones; the method was immunoSEQ multiplex PCR. The V and J calls and clone size are taken from that table; D and trimming were inferred from the DNA. The table has roughly 300,000 clones, 75% to 90% seen once; the top ten hold about 2.5%. Individuals drawn from 20 to 25 US areas were roughly 18 to 100 years old. Cohorts were assigned according to the clinical history that participants reported. CDR1 and CDR2 (germline): MDHEN, SYDVKM. The length of the CDR3 is 10 residues.

Sample: PBMCs or T cells enriched from blood (not recorded which). The receptor comes from a woman aged 45-65 years who had recovered from COVID-19. The chain recombines TRBV28 with TRBJ2-1; D is ambiguous. CDR3 coding DNA: TGTGCTAGCAGTTACACTGAGCAGTTCTTC. Translation: CASSYTEQFF.